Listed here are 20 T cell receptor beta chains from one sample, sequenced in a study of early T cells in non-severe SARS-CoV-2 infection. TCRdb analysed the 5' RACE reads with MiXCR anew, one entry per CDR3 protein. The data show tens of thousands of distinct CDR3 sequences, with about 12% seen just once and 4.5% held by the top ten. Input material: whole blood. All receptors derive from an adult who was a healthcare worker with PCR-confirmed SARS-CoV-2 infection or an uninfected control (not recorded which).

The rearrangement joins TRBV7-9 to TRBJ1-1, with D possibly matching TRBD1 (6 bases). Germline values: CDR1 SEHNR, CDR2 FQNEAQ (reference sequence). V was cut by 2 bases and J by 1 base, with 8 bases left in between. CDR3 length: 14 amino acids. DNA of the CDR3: TGTGCCAGCAGCTTAATGGGACAGAACACTGAAGCTTTCTTT. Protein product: CASSLMGQNTEAFF.

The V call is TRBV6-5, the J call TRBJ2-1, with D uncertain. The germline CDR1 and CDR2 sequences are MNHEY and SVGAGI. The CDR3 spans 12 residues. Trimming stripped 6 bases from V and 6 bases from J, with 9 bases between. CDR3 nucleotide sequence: TGTGCCAGCAGGGGTCAAAGCAATGAGCAGTTCTTC. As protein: CASRGQSNEQFF.

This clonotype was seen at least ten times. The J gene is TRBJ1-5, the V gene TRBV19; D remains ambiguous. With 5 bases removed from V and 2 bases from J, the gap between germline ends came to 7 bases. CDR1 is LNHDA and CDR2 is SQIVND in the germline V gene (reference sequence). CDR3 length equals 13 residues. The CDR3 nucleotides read TGTGCCAGTAGTCCCCAAGGCAATCAGCCCCAGCATTTT. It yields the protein CASSPQGNQPQHF.

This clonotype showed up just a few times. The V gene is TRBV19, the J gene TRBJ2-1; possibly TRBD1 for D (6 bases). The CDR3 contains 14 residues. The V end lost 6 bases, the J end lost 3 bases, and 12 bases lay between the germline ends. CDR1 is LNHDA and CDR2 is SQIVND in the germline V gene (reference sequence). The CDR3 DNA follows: TGTGCCAGTAGCCAGGGGCTTAACTACAATGAGCAGTTCTTC. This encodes CASSQGLNYNEQFF.

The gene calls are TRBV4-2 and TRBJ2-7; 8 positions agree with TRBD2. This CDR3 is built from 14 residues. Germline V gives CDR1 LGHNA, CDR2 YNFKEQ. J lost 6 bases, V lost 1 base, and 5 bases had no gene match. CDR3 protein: CASSQAAGGLEQYF. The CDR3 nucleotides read TGTGCCAGCAGCCAAGCCGCGGGGGGACTCGAGCAGTACTTC.

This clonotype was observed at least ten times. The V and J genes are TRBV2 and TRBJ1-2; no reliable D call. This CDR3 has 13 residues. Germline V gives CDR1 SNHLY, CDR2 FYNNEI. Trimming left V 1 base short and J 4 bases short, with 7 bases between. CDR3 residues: CASSEGGRYGYTF. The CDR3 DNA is TGTGCCAGCAGTGAAGGGGGTCGCTATGGCTACACCTTC. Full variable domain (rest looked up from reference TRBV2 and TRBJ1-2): EPEVTQTPSHQVTQMGQEVILRCVPISNHLYFYWYRQILGQKVEFLVSFYNNEISEKSEIFDDQFSVERPDGSNFTLKIRSTKLEDSAMYFCASSEGGRYGYTFGSGTRLTVV.

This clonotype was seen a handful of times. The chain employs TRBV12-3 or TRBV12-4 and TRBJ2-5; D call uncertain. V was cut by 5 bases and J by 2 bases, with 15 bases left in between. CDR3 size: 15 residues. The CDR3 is CASSPEGYPQETQYF. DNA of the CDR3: TGTGCCAGCAGTCCCGAAGGGTATCCGCAAGAGACCCAGTACTTC.

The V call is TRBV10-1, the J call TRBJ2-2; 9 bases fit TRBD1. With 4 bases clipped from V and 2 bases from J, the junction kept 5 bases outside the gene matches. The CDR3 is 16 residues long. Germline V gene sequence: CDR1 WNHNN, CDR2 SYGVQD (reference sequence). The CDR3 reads CASSGYRGRNTGELFF. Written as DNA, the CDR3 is TGCGCCAGCAGTGGTTACAGGGGGCGAAACACCGGGGAGCTGTTTTTT.

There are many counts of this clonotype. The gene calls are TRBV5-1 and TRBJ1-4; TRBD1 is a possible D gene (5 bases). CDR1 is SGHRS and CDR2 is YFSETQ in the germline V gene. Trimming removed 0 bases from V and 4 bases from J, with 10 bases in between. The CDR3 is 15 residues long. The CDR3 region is CASSLVSGLNEKLFF. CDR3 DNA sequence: TGCGCCAGCAGCTTGGTGTCAGGGCTTAATGAAAAACTGTTTTTT.

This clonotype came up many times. The CDR3 region has the DNA TGTGCCAGCTCTCTCGGAGCGCTGTTTTTT. It yields the protein CASSLGALFF. The genes are TRBV6-6 and TRBJ2-2; D gene unclear. This CDR3 contains 10 residues. Trimming cost V 8 bases and J 13 bases, with 11 bases left between them. Germline CDR1 and CDR2: MNHNY and SVGAGI (reference sequence).

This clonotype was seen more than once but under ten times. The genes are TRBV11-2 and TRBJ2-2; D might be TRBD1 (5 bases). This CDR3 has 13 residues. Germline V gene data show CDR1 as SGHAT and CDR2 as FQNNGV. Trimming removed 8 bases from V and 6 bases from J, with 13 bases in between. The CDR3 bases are TGTGCCAGCCGCCTAGGGGATCCCGGGGAGCTGTTTTTT. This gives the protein CASRLGDPGELFF.

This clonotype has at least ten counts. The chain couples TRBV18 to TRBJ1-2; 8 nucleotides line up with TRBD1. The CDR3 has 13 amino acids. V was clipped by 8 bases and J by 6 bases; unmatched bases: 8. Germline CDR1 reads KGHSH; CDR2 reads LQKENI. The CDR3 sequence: CASSPGQGNGYTF. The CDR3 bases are TGTGCCAGCAGCCCCGGACAGGGCAATGGCTACACCTTC.

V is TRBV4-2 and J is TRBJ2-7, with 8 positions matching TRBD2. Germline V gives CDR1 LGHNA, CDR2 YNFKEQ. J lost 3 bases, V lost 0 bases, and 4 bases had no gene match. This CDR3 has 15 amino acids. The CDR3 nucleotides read TGTGCCAGCAGCCAAGAACCAGCGGGAGTCTACGAGCAGTACTTC. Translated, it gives CASSQEPAGVYEQYF.

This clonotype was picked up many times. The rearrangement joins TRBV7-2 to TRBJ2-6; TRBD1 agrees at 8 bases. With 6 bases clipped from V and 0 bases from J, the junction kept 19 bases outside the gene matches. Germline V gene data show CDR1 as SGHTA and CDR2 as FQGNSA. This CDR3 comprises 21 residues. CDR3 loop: CASSLRLGQAYLSSGANVLTF. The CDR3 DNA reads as TGTGCCAGCAGTTTGAGGCTGGGACAGGCGTACTTATCCTCTGGGGCCAACGTCCTGACTTTC.

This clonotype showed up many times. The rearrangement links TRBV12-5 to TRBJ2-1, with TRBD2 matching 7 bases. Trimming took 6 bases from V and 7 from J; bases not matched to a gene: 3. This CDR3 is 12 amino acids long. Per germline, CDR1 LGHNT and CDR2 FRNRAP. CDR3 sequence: CASGGEGNEQFF. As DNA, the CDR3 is TGTGCTAGTGGCGGGGAGGGGAATGAGCAGTTCTTC.

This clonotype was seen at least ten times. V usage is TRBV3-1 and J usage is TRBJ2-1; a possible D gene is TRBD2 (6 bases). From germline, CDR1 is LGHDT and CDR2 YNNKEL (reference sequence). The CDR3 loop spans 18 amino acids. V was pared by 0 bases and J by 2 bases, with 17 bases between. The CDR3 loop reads CASSQENPGRGAYNEQFF. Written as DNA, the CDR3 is TGTGCCAGCAGCCAAGAAAACCCCGGGAGAGGCGCCTACAATGAGCAGTTCTTC.

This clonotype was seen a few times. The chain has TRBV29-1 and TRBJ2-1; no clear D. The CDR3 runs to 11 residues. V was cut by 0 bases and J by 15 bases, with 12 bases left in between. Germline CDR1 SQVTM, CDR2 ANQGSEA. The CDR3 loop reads CSVEDRPAPFF. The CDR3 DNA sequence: TGCAGCGTTGAAGACCGGCCAGCGCCGTTCTTC.

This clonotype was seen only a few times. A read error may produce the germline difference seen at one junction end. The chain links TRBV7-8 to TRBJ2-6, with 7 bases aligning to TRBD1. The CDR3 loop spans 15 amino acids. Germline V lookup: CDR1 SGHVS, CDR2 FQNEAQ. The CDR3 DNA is TGTGTCAGCAGCTCAGGGGGCTCTGGGGCCAACGTCCTGACTTTC. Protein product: CVSSSGGSGANVLTF.

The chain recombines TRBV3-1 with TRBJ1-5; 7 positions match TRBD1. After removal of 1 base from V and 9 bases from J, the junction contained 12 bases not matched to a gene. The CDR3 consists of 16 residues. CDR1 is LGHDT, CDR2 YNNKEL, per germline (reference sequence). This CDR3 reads CASSQGTTGHRWPQHF. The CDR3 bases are TGTGCCAGCAGCCAAGGGACGACAGGGCACCGATGGCCCCAGCATTTT.

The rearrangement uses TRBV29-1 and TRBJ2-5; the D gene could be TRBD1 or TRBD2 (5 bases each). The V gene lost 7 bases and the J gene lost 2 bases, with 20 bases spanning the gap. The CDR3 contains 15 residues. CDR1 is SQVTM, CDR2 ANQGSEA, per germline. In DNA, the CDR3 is TGCAGCGCCCTCCGGGACGGGACGATACAAGAGACCCAGTACTTC. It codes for CSALRDGTIQETQYF.